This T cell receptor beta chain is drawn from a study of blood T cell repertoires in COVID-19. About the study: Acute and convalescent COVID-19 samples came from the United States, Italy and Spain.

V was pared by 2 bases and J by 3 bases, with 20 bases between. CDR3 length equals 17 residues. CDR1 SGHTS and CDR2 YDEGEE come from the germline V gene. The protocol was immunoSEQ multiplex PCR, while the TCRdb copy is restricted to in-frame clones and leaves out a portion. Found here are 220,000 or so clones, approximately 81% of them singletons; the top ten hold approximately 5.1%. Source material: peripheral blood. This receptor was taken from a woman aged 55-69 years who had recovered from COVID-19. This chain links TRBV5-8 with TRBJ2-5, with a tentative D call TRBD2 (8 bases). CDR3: CASSFEGAGTSKETQYF. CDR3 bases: TGTGCCAGCAGCTTCGAGGGGGCTGGGACTAGTAAAGAGACCCAGTACTTC.